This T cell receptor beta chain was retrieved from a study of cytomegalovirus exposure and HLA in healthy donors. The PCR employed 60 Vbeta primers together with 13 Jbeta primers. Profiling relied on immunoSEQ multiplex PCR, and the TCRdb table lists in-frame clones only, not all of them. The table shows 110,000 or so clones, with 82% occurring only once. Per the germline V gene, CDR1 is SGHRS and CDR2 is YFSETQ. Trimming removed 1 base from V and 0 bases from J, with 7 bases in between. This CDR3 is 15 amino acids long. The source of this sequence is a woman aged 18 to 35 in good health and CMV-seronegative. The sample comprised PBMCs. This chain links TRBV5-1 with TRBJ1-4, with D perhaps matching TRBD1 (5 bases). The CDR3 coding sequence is TGCGCCAGCAGCTTGATGACAGCAACTAATGAAAAACTGTTTTTT. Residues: CASSLMTATNEKLFF. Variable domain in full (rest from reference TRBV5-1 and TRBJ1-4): KAGVTQTPRYLIKTRGQQVTLSCSPISGHRSVSWYQQTPGQGLQFLFEYFSETQRNKGNFPGRFSGRQFSNSRSEMNVSTLELGDSALYLCASSLMTATNEKLFFGSGTQLSVL.